The 21 T cell receptor beta chains reported below all come from one sample, sequenced in a study of beta chain features in type 1 diabetes. No antigen has been identified for these receptors. Sequenced material consisted of expressed TCRB transcripts (all of the isolated RNA was reverse transcribed). Clones were read by immunoSEQ multiplex PCR, and TCRdb kept only the in-frame ones, dropping some. The profile shows approximately 280,000 clones, around 16% of them singletons. Study-wide findings and caveats: When Type 1 diabetes patients were examined, their TCRB CDR3s proved moderately but significantly shorter in all four CD4+ subsets.

Sequenced input: naive CD4+ T cells from blood. All receptors come from a man younger than 35 with type 1 diabetes.

The table lists this clone with a few counts. The V gene is TRBV9, the J gene TRBJ2-1; TRBD2 aligns across 14 bases. The trim removed 3 bases at V and 9 bases at J, leaving 5 bases unmatched. The length of the CDR3 is 15 residues. The V gene's germline CDR1 is SGDLS and CDR2 YYNGEE. The CDR3 region is CASSAGLAGGGEQFF. The CDR3 DNA reads as TGTGCCAGCAGCGCTGGACTAGCGGGAGGAGGTGAGCAGTTCTTC.

This clone was found a few times. The V and J genes are TRBV7-2 and TRBJ1-2, with D tentatively TRBD1 (6 bases). Trimming stripped 0 bases from V and 8 bases from J, with 19 bases between. The CDR3 consists of 16 residues. Germline CDR1 is SGHTA and CDR2 is FQGNSA. The CDR3 DNA sequence: TGTGCCAGCAGCTTAGCATCAGGGGTCCGGGCTTACGGCTACACCTTC. Its translation is CASSLASGVRAYGYTF.

This clone was observed a handful of times. The V gene is TRBV18, the J gene TRBJ1-1, with D perhaps TRBD1 (6 bases). Germline CDR1 reads KGHSH; CDR2 reads LQKENI. This CDR3 is 12 amino acids long. Trimming shortened V by 3 bases and J by 10 bases, and 12 bases separated the two germline ends. CDR3 amino acids: CASSPSGEGAFF. Written as DNA, the CDR3 is TGTGCCAGCTCACCTTCAGGGGAGGGAGCTTTCTTT.

Only a few counts were recorded for this clone. The chain is built from TRBV2 and TRBJ2-1; D may be TRBD2 (5 bases). V lost 4 bases and J lost 7, with 11 bases in between. Germline V gives CDR1 SNHLY, CDR2 FYNNEI. This CDR3 is 13 amino acids long. The CDR3 region is CASSGDYLNEQFF. DNA of the CDR3: TGTGCCAGCAGTGGAGACTACCTAAATGAGCAGTTCTTC. The complete variable domain, with remaining parts taken from reference TRBV2 and TRBJ2-1, reads EPEVTQTPSHQVTQMGQEVILRCVPISNHLYFYWYRQILGQKVEFLVSFYNNEISEKSEIFDDQFSVERPDGSNFTLKIRSTKLEDSAMYFCASSGDYLNEQFFGPGTRLTVL.

This clone has only a few counts. This sequence joins TRBV6-5 and TRBJ2-7, with a tentative D call TRBD1 (5 bases). Germline V CDR1 and CDR2: MNHEY, SVGAGI. This CDR3 has 15 amino acids. Trimming stripped 5 bases from V and 3 bases from J, with 17 bases between. CDR3 loop: CASSTKDSPLYEQYF. The CDR3 bases are TGTGCCAGCAGTACGAAAGACAGTCCTCTCTACGAGCAGTACTTC.

The chain combines TRBV5-1 with TRBJ2-5; D not resolved. V was clipped by 0 bases and J by 2 bases, with 8 bases between them. This CDR3 region has 14 residues. CDR1 and CDR2 from the germline V gene are SGHRS and YFSETQ. CDR3 sequence: CASSLAAEQETQYF. CDR3 DNA: TGCGCCAGCAGCTTGGCGGCGGAACAAGAGACCCAGTACTTC.

The gene calls are TRBV5-5 and TRBJ1-2; 9 bases fit TRBD1. The V gene's germline CDR1 is SGHKS and CDR2 YYEKEE (reference sequence). Trimming took 6 bases from V and 7 from J; bases not matched to a gene: 4. The CDR3 contains 12 residues. CDR3 region: CASKGTGSGYTF. The CDR3 nucleotides are TGTGCCAGCAAGGGGACAGGGAGTGGCTACACCTTC.

The chain joins TRBV6-6 to TRBJ2-6; tentatively, D is TRBD1 (6 bases). V was clipped by 5 bases and J by 4 bases, with 15 bases between them. This CDR3 spans 16 amino acids. The V gene's germline CDR1 is MNHNY and CDR2 SVGAGI (reference sequence). Here the CDR3 reads CASSTDRLRGANVLTF. For the CDR3, the DNA is TGTGCCAGCAGTACAGACAGGCTAAGGGGGGCCAACGTCCTGACTTTC.

There are a few counts of this clone. The chain links TRBV6-5 to TRBJ1-1; 9 nucleotides match TRBD1. The CDR3 extends over 14 amino acids. The germline V gene encodes CDR1 MNHEY and CDR2 SVGAGI. J was trimmed by 6 bases and V by 6 bases; bases with no gene match: 8. Here the CDR3 DNA reads TGTGCCAGCAGGCCCCCGGGACAGGGACCTGAAGCTTTCTTT. Amino acid sequence: CASRPPGQGPEAFF.

This clone came up a few times. V is TRBV14 and J is TRBJ2-3, with a tentative D call TRBD2 (6 bases). V was pared by 4 bases and J by 7 bases, with 9 bases between. CDR1 and CDR2 from the germline V gene are SGHDN and FVKESK. The CDR3 extends over 12 amino acids. CDR3 sequence reads: CASSPGGHTQYF. CDR3 coding DNA: TGTGCCAGCAGCCCCGGGGGACATACGCAGTATTTT. The variable domain in full, with the rest retrieved from reference TRBV14 and TRBJ2-3, is EAGVTQFPSHSVIEKGQTVTLRCDPISGHDNLYWYRRVMGKEIKFLLHFVKESKQDESGMPNNRFLAERTGGTYSTLKVQPAELEDSGVYFCASSPGGHTQYFGPGTRLTVL.

This rearrangement joins TRBV2 to TRBJ2-6, with a tentative D call TRBD1 (6 bases). V was clipped by 9 bases and J by 2 bases, with 8 bases between them. The germline gives CDR1 SNHLY, CDR2 FYNNEI. This CDR3 has 13 residues. The CDR3 is CASQGTGANVLTF. In DNA, the CDR3 is TGTGCCAGTCAGGGGACTGGGGCCAACGTCCTGACTTTC. The whole variable domain, remainder taken from reference TRBV2 and TRBJ2-6, is EPEVTQTPSHQVTQMGQEVILRCVPISNHLYFYWYRQILGQKVEFLVSFYNNEISEKSEIFDDQFSVERPDGSNFTLKIRSTKLEDSAMYFCASQGTGANVLTFGAGSRLTVL.

This clone has a handful of counts. The chain is built from TRBV28 and TRBJ2-7, with 8 nucleotides matching TRBD1. In germline, CDR1 is MDHEN, CDR2 SYDVKM. J lost 7 bases, V lost 4 bases, and 9 bases had no gene match. The CDR3 runs 14 residues. The CDR3 protein is CASSWRQGAGEQYF. CDR3 bases: TGTGCCAGCAGTTGGAGGCAGGGGGCTGGTGAGCAGTACTTC. Full variable domain (remainder filled in from reference TRBV28 and TRBJ2-7): DVKVTQSSRYLVKRTGEKVFLECVQDMDHENMFWYRQDPGLGLRLIYFSYDVKMKEKGDIPEGYSVSREKKERFSLILESASTNQTSMYLCASSWRQGAGEQYFGPGTRLTVT.

J is TRBJ2-5 and V is TRBV9, with TRBD1 identical over 7 bases. V lost 0 bases and J lost 5; bases outside the gene matches: 7. The V gene's germline CDR1 is SGDLS and CDR2 YYNGEE. This CDR3 has 15 residues. CDR3 bases: TGTGCCAGCAGCGTAGAGGGACAGTTATTTGAGACCCAGTACTTC. Its translation: CASSVEGQLFETQYF.

The chain couples TRBV7-6 to TRBJ1-1; unclear D gene. Germline CDR1 SGHVS, CDR2 FNYEAQ. CDR3 length equals 13 residues. The V end lost 5 bases, the J end lost 2 bases, and 9 bases lay between the germline ends. The CDR3 loop reads CASSEQANTEAFF. In nucleotides, the CDR3 is TGTGCCAGCAGCGAGCAGGCAAACACTGAAGCTTTCTTT. The full variable domain, in which reference TRBV7-6 and TRBJ1-1 provide the parts outside the CDR3, is GAGVSQSPRYKVTKRGQDVALRCDPISGHVSLYWYRQALGQGPEFLTYFNYEAQQDKSGLPNDRFSAERPEGSISTLTIQRTEQRDSAMYRCASSEQANTEAFFGQGTRLTVV.

The rearrangement uses TRBV28 and TRBJ2-3; the match to TRBD1 covers 7 bases. CDR1 is MDHEN and CDR2 is SYDVKM in the germline V gene. V dropped 5 bases and J dropped 4; count of bases not matched to a gene: 9. The CDR3 is 15 residues long. CDR3 residues: CASSLQPDRADTQYF. As DNA, the CDR3 is TGTGCCAGCAGTCTCCAACCTGACAGGGCAGATACGCAGTATTTT. The entire variable domain, with the rest obtained from reference TRBV28 and TRBJ2-3, is as follows: DVKVTQSSRYLVKRTGEKVFLECVQDMDHENMFWYRQDPGLGLRLIYFSYDVKMKEKGDIPEGYSVSREKKERFSLILESASTNQTSMYLCASSLQPDRADTQYFGPGTRLTVL.

As regards this clone: This sample includes further DNA sequences coding for the same CDR3. The rearrangement joins TRBV7-2 to TRBJ2-7, with 7 bases matching TRBD1. This CDR3 has 14 amino acids. V shed 1 base and J 3 bases; nucleotides not matched to a gene: 3. Germline V gene lookup returns CDR1 SGHTA and CDR2 FQGNSA. The CDR3 sequence is CASSLGTGIYEQYF. CDR3 in DNA: TGTGCCAGCAGCTTAGGGACAGGAATCTACGAGCAGTACTTC. The whole variable domain, remainder taken from reference TRBV7-2 and TRBJ2-7, is GAGVSQSPSNKVTEKGKDVELRCDPISGHTALYWYRQSLGQGLEFLIYFQGNSAPDKSGLPSDRFSAERTGGSVSTLTIQRTQQEDSAVYLCASSLGTGIYEQYFGPGTRLTVT.

V gene TRBV7-2 combines with J gene TRBJ2-7; possibly TRBD1 for D (6 bases). The germline V gene encodes CDR1 SGHTA and CDR2 FQGNSA. Between the trimmed V and J ends, which lost 5 bases and 0 bases, there was a span of 14 bases. The CDR3 is made up of 15 amino acids. As DNA, the CDR3 is TGTGCCAGCAGCCCCGCCAGGACAGCCTCCTACGAGCAGTACTTC. This codes for CASSPARTASYEQYF.

The chain is built from TRBV19 and TRBJ2-7; 7 bases line up with TRBD1. The germline V gene encodes CDR1 LNHDA and CDR2 SQIVND (reference sequence). The CDR3 spans 13 residues. V was clipped by 8 bases and J by 3 bases; unmatched bases: 7. CDR3 bases: TGTGCCAGTTCACGGGACAGCAACTACGAGCAGTACTTC. This encodes CASSRDSNYEQYF.

The chain is built from TRBV7-2 and TRBJ2-7; D not resolved. Germline CDR1 and CDR2: SGHTA and FQGNSA. The length of the CDR3 is 13 residues. Trimming pared 7 bases from V and 0 bases from J, leaving 10 bases between. This CDR3 is CASTQTPSYEQYF. The CDR3 DNA is TGTGCCAGCACGCAGACACCCTCCTACGAGCAGTACTTC.

The rearrangement links TRBV28 to TRBJ2-5; the match to TRBD2 covers 8 bases. CDR3 length: 13 amino acids. Trimming removed 7 bases from V and 1 base from J; junction bases left unmatched: 2. Germline V lookup: CDR1 MDHEN, CDR2 SYDVKM. The CDR3 loop is CASNSGSQETQYF. As DNA, the CDR3 is TGTGCCAGCAACAGCGGGAGCCAAGAGACCCAGTACTTC.

The sample holds a few counts of this clone. The V gene is TRBV19, the J gene TRBJ1-5; D unclear. The CDR3 totals 16 residues. V was cut by 3 bases and J by 0 bases, with 12 bases left in between. The germline V gene has CDR1 LNHDA and CDR2 SQIVND (reference sequence). The CDR3 is CASSIRGDYSNQPQHF. CDR3 sequence (DNA): TGTGCCAGTAGTATCCGCGGAGACTATAGCAATCAGCCCCAGCATTTT.